Listed here are 10 T cell receptor delta chains from one sample, sequenced in a study of γδ T cells in repeated Plasmodium falciparum infection. Flow sorting of PBMC yielded separate Vgamma9/Vdelta2+ and Vdelta2-negative gammadelta T cell populations for bulk repertoire analysis. TCRdb used CATT to re-call clones from the multiplex PCR reads. The sample includes 85,000 to 100,000 delta-chain clones, over 0.9% of them seen just once. Sequencing input: gamma-delta T cells from blood. These receptors all stem from a pool of human donors (malaria-infected and uninfected, not separated).

This clone was recorded many times. A read error likely explains why the TCRdb protein, taken from a much larger clone, differs from this DNA's translation at residue 10; the protein shown is translated from the DNA. The V call is TRDV2, the J call TRDJ1; 10 bases line up with TRDD3. There are 22 residues in the CDR3. Per the germline V gene, CDR1 is GEAIGNYY and CDR2 is EKD. Trimming took 0 bases from V and 0 from J; bases not matched to a gene: 21. DNA of the CDR3: TGTGCCTGTGACACCATTACTGGGGGATCGATAAAGCTACCGAATTACACCGATAAACTCATCTTT. This gives the protein CACDTITGGSIKLPNYTDKLIF.

This clone has a handful of counts. The protein TCRdb gives is from a much larger clone and does not agree with this DNA's translation at residue 12, likely a read error; the protein shown here comes from the DNA. The V call is TRDV1, the J call TRDJ1, with TRDD3 matching 8 bases. The J gene, absent from TCRdb, was called here by matching the DNA to germline. The CDR3 runs to 18 residues. CDR1 and CDR2 from the germline V gene are TSWWSYY and QGS. The ends lost 2 bases at V and 0 bases at J; junction bases unmatched: 11. The CDR3 DNA reads TGTGCTCTTGGGGAATGGATCGACTGGGGGCCCCACACCGATAAACTCATCTTT. Translating gives CALGEWIDWGPHTDKLIF.

Comment on this clone: TCRdb shows a much larger clone's protein in place of this DNA's translation, and the two differ at residue 10, likely through a read error; the protein shown is translated from the DNA. Called V gene: TRDV2; the J gene was not called; the listed D gene, TRDD3, was not tested against the DNA. The CDR3 runs to 21 residues. Germline CDR1 GEAIGNYY, CDR2 EKD. In DNA, the CDR3 is TGTGCCTGTGACACCGACAACTGGGGGATGCGCGTCTTACCAATCACACCCCCTCGGATCTTT. Translation gives CACDTDNWGMRVLPITPPRIF.

A remark on this clone: It differs at one base from a far larger clone, so likely a read error. It is unclear where the CDR3 begins or ends on the DNA, so no DNA is shown, and the CDR3 is as TCRdb lists it. Other DNA sequences in this specimen translate into the identical CDR3. The J gene went uncalled, whereas the V gene is TRDV1; whether TRDD3, the table's D call, matches the DNA was not checked. The CDR3 numbers 19 amino acids, ends counted. CDR1 and CDR2 (germline): TSWWSYY, QGS. This chain's CDR3 is CALSLRPSYWGIGTDKLIF.

This clone was detected ten times or more. TCRdb's protein, taken from a much larger clone, differs from this DNA's translation at residue 11, likely owing to a read error; the protein displayed comes from the DNA. CDR3 region: CACDTVMYTDRLIF. The CDR3 bases are TGTGCCTGTGACACCGTAATGTACACCGATAGACTCATCTTT. This chain joins TRDV2 and TRDJ1, with D hard to call. The germline gives CDR1 GEAIGNYY, CDR2 EKD. CDR3 length: 14 residues.

For this clone: The protein held in TCRdb is that of a much larger clone and does not match this DNA's translation at residue 6, likely because of a read error; the protein shown is translated from the DNA. The chain carries TRDV1 and TRDJ1, with TRDD3 as a possible D gene (6 bases). Deletions cut 5 bases from V and 0 bases from J, with 28 bases between. The CDR3 has 20 amino acids. The germline V gene has CDR1 TSWWSYY and CDR2 QGS. Written as DNA, the CDR3 is TGTGCTCTTGGGACCGTCTTTGCCGGGGGAGGTTACTGGTACACCGATAAACTCATCTTT. Its translation is CALGTVFAGGGYWYTDKLIF.

This clone showed up just a few times. TCRdb's protein, taken from a much larger clone, differs from this DNA's translation at residue 5, likely owing to a read error; the protein displayed comes from the DNA. CDR3 sequence (DNA): TGTGCCTGTGACAGCGTACTGGGGGATACAAAGGTTGGCACCGATAAACTCATCTTT. This sequence encodes CACDSVLGDTKVGTDKLIF. The chain recombines TRDV2 with TRDJ1, with 12 bases fitting TRDD3. TCRdb does not report a J gene; here it was assigned by matching the DNA to germline references. Trimming at V came to 2 bases and at J to 1 base, leaving 13 bases not matched to a gene. The CDR3 extends over 19 amino acids. CDR1 and CDR2 (germline): GEAIGNYY, EKD.

Concerning this clone: This probably arose from a read error, given a far larger clone one base away. Within the sample, other DNA sequences also encode this same CDR3. This rearrangement joins TRDV1 to TRDJ1; D might be TRDD3 (6 bases). No J gene was available from TCRdb, and it was assigned here by a germline match of the DNA. CDR3 size: 19 residues. Germline V gene lookup returns CDR1 TSWWSYY and CDR2 QGS. The CDR3 loop reads CALGGRINRSCRDTDKLIF. CDR3 nucleotide sequence: TGTGCTCTCGGGGGACGTATAAACCGCTCGTGTAGGGACACCGATAAACTCATCTTT.

This clone was picked up a small number of times. It is likely a read error: a sequence one base away is far more abundant. The sample has other DNA sequences that encode this CDR3 too. The gene calls are TRDV1 and TRDJ1; 8 nucleotides match TRDD2. TCRdb offers no J gene call, so here the DNA was matched to germline to obtain one. Germline-derived CDR1 and CDR2 are TSWWSYY and QGS. V lost 2 bases, J lost 1 base, and 6 bases stayed unmatched. There are 16 residues in the CDR3. The CDR3, as DNA: TGTGCTCTTGGGGAAACATCTTCCTACAGCACCGATAAACTCATCTTT. Its protein product is CALGETSSYSTDKLIF.

This clone was observed a few times. The protein given by TCRdb reflects a much larger clone and differs at residue 16 from this DNA's translation, likely from a read error; the protein shown is the DNA's translation. The chain combines TRDV2 with TRDJ1, with TRDD3 matching over 9 bases. The J gene, absent from TCRdb, was called here by matching the DNA to germline. The germline V gene encodes CDR1 GEAIGNYY and CDR2 EKD. The CDR3 is 19 residues long. CDR3 DNA sequence: TGTGCCTGTGACTCTCTAACTGGGGGACAGACTGAGTACACCGATATACTCATCTTT. This codes for CACDSLTGGQTEYTDILIF.